The 10 T cell receptor beta chains reported below all come from one sample, sequenced in a study of T cell responses to AZD1222 COVID-19 vaccine. Sequencing was performed with immunoSEQ multiplex PCR; in TCRdb, only in-frame clones are kept and a portion is missing. This repertoire shows 110,000 to 150,000 clones, approximately 90% found once; its top ten account for 3% to 3.5%. The sample was peripheral blood, taken 28 days after the second AZD1222 dose. These TCRs come from an adult who received the AZD1222 COVID-19 vaccine.

The table lists this clone with a count of one. This sequence joins TRBV10-1 and TRBJ2-3; tentatively, D is TRBD2 (6 bases). This CDR3 comprises 14 residues. The V gene's germline CDR1 is WNHNN and CDR2 SYGVQD (reference sequence). Between the trimmed V and J ends, which lost 6 bases and 8 bases, there was a span of 18 bases. For the CDR3, the DNA is TGCGCCAGCAGCCCGGTAGCGGATACGGGTACGCAGTATTTT. It translates to CASSPVADTGTQYF.

This chain connects TRBV30 to TRBJ1-4; D gene uncertain. V was trimmed by 3 bases and J by 7 bases, leaving 6 bases between them. Germline V gene data show CDR1 as GTSNPN and CDR2 as SVGIG (reference sequence). This CDR3 spans 11 amino acids. The CDR3, as DNA: TGTGCCTGGAGAACAGCTGAAAAACTGTTTTTT. Translated, it gives CAWRTAEKLFF.

Details on this clone: The same CDR3 also results from other DNA sequences found in this sample. The chain combines TRBV2 with TRBJ1-2; TRBD1 aligns across 7 bases. Per germline, CDR1 SNHLY and CDR2 FYNNEI. This CDR3 spans 14 amino acids. The V and J ends lost 6 bases and 2 bases, in that order; junction bases with no gene match: 6. CDR3 residues: CASSSQGNNYGYTF. The DNA for the CDR3 is TGTGCCAGCAGCTCACAGGGGAACAACTATGGCTACACCTTC.

The chain links TRBV4-2 to TRBJ2-2; 8 positions agree with TRBD1. Trimming removed 2 bases from V and 1 base from J; junction bases left unmatched: 3. The CDR3 totals 16 residues. Germline CDR1 reads LGHNA; CDR2 reads YNFKEQ. CDR3 sequence reads: CASSQQGAQNTGELFF. The CDR3 bases are TGTGCCAGCAGCCAACAGGGGGCGCAGAACACCGGGGAGCTGTTTTTT.

This chain joins TRBV7-6 and TRBJ2-1; tentatively, D is TRBD2 (6 bases). Germline V gene lookup returns CDR1 SGHVS and CDR2 FNYEAQ. This CDR3 is built from 17 residues. V was shortened by 4 bases and J by 4 bases, with 20 bases between the two germline ends. The CDR3 DNA sequence: TGTGCCAGCAGCTCCCGGAGGGGAGCGGAGATTTACAATGAGCAGTTCTTC. This encodes CASSSRRGAEIYNEQFF.

The V gene is TRBV30, the J gene TRBJ1-1; D is unresolved. The CDR3 is 11 amino acids. V lost 1 base to trimming and J lost 8 bases, with 8 bases between them. In germline, CDR1 is GTSNPN, CDR2 SVGIG (reference sequence). Written as DNA, the CDR3 is TGTGCCTGGAGTGGTCGGTGGGAAGCTTTCTTT. Protein: CAWSGRWEAFF.

This rearrangement joins TRBV19 to TRBJ2-1; TRBD2 matches at 8 bases. Per germline, CDR1 LNHDA and CDR2 SQIVND (reference sequence). This CDR3 comprises 15 residues. J gave up 6 bases and V 5 bases, and 9 bases lay outside the gene matches. The CDR3 DNA reads as TGTGCCAGTAGTTCTAGAGCGGGAGTTTCCAATGAGCAGTTCTTC. Amino acids: CASSSRAGVSNEQFF.

The chain is built from TRBV6-5 and TRBJ2-3, with unresolved D. The CDR3 consists of 13 residues. Trimming took 6 bases from V and 3 from J, leaving 10 bases between them. CDR1 MNHEY and CDR2 SVGAGI come from the germline V gene. CDR3 nucleotide sequence: TGTGCCAGCAGGACCGATTTGACAGATACGCAGTATTTT. Protein: CASRTDLTDTQYF.

This chain uses TRBV10-2 with TRBJ1-6; 8 bases map to TRBD1. Looked up from germline, CDR1 is WSHSY and CDR2 is SAAADI. V lost 4 bases, J lost 8 bases, and 7 bases stayed unmatched. The CDR3 runs to 15 residues. The CDR3 protein is CASSVVGTGDSPLHF. For the CDR3, the DNA is TGCGCCAGCAGTGTGGTCGGGACAGGAGATTCACCCCTCCACTTT.

This clone was observed a few times. CDR3 coding DNA: TGTGCCAGTAGTACTCCCCCGGCAGGGGAGCGATCACCCCTCCACTTT. This sequence encodes CASSTPPAGERSPLHF. The rearrangement links TRBV19 to TRBJ1-6; D is perhaps TRBD1 (6 bases). Trimming pared 4 bases from V and 10 bases from J, leaving 20 bases between. The length of the CDR3 is 16 residues. Per germline, CDR1 LNHDA and CDR2 SQIVND (reference sequence).